This TCR beta chain was captured in a study of somatic mutations in cytotoxic T cells in rheumatoid arthritis. About the study: Among the T-cell populations stained with V beta antibodies, some were separated by flow sorting at nearly 100% purity, including V beta1+ cells whose TCRB was sequenced. General study findings and limits: No antigen targets were known for the expanded CD8+ clones. Age-dependent increases in CD8+ clonality occurred in rheumatoid arthritis patients but not in healthy controls.

The assay was immunoSEQ multiplex PCR, and TCRdb's table has in-frame clones only and misses some. The data show fewer than 30,000 clones, roughly 69% seen once. The study pulled out CD4+ and CD8+ cells with positive magnetic bead selection and then checked their purity by flow cytometry. A word on this clone: The antigen is undetermined.

The CDR3 runs to 16 residues. Germline-derived CDR1 and CDR2 are WSHSY and SAAADI. Trimming took off 5 bases at V and 0 bases at J, with 16 bases between the two ends. The V gene is TRBV10-2, the J gene TRBJ1-2; D is unclear. Sample: CD8+ T cells sorted from blood. The origin of this receptor is a woman younger than 35 in good health. The DNA of the CDR3 is TGCGCCAGCAGTCCCTGGGGTAACCAAGCTAACTATGGCTACACCTTC. It is translated as CASSPWGNQANYGYTF.